The entry that follows covers one T cell receptor beta chain sequence. Its antigen is currently not known. The record has no base qualities; no much larger clone is one base away. Synthetic TCR analog templates were spiked into each PCR so that absolute template abundance could be estimated from read counts. TCRbeta CDR3 regions were amplified from genomic DNA with bias-controlled V and J gene primers using the immunoSEQ assay. Sequencing of rearranged TCRbeta segments was done at approximately 20X coverage. The paper's data handling went like this. Sequencing errors were corrected by clustering, and CDR3s were annotated against IMGT so that V, D and J genes could be assigned. Out-of-frame and stop-codon sequences were excluded, and only productive TCRbeta rearrangements were used in downstream analyses. Clonality was computed as one minus Shannon entropy normalized by the log of the number of unique productive sequences. Clones differing between time points or between blood and tumor were identified using Fisher's exact test with Benjamini-Hochberg correction, with an adjusted p below 0.01 applied as the threshold. TCRdb obtained this table from immuneACCESS and retained in-frame rearrangements with V and J assigned. These tables miss some clones; where compared with another copy, unresolved V genes account for less than half of the shortfall, and the remainder is unexplained. The DNA was the basis for D and trimming; V, J and clone size are from that table. For this sample the table gives 75,000 to 95,000 clones, of which 90% were detected only once. The ten most abundant clones make up roughly 9.4% of the sample.

Based on the germline V gene, the CDR1 and CDR2 sequences are LGHNA and YSLEER. V loses 0 bases, J loses 1 base, and the germline ends lie 11 bases apart. Reading from cysteine to phenylalanine, the CDR3 counts 16 amino acids. Only the CDR3 portion is preserved as DNA: 48 bases, with reading frame beginning at the first base. The data originate from a study of PD-L1 blockade in urothelial cancer (dated by TCRdb to 2017 to 2019). Study-level background: Every patient began therapy around 2014 and was given atezolizumab 1,200 mg intravenously every 3 weeks. Twenty-five of 29 patients were males with bladder-origin urothelial cancer, and 18 of 29 reported a prior smoking history. Patients had an ECOG performance status of 0 or 1 and had received between 0 and 3 prior chemotherapy regimens. Blood samples were analyzed 3 weeks after the start of treatment (second dose) and 6 weeks after the start of treatment. Blood samples gave median yields of approximately 130,000 T cells and 82,636 unique TCRs, along with a median clonality of roughly 0.08. An exploratory multi-omic analysis was conducted of the somatic, immune and clinical correlates of response to PD-L1 blockade with atezolizumab in urothelial cancer. Pretreatment tumor samples and matched peripheral blood, collected serially before and after atezolizumab treatment, underwent TCR sequencing. Durable clinical benefit meant progression-free survival longer than 6 months, and TCR features were also tested against progression-free and overall survival. In the same patients who had TCR sequencing, pretreatment tumors also underwent whole exome sequencing and RNA sequencing. Durable clinical benefit was achieved by nine patients and was not achieved by 20 patients. Some 30 patients had pretreatment blood TCR-seq, roughly 25 had at least one posttreatment blood collection, and roughly 25 had tumor TCR-seq.

The study at large found these results: Small sample size (n of about 30) and many exploratory analyses mean the results are intended to be hypothesis-generating. Improved progression-free and overall survival was associated with having pretreatment peripheral blood TCR clonality below the median. Greater expansion of tumor-associated TCR clones in peripheral blood 3 weeks after the start of treatment was observed in patients with durable benefit (n of about 24, p = 0.022).

A total of 29 patients with locally advanced or metastatic urothelial carcinoma, treated at Memorial Sloan Kettering on a trial protocol, made up the cohort. Peripheral blood mononuclear cells were collected pretreatment and during treatment, with between 1 and 8 total time points per patient. The Qiagen DNeasy Blood extraction kit was used to purify genomic DNA from total PBMCs and tumor samples. Collected pretreatment and during treatment, PBMCs were isolated and stored as previously described. This clonotype was obtained from a man aged 60 to 75 with urothelial cancer. Sample: PBMCs, taken around atezolizumab (anti-PD-L1) treatment. Recombination linked TRBV4-3 to TRBJ2-3; no D gene is confidently identified. The CDR3 protein: CASSQDTMRGTDTQYF. The bases read TGCGCCAGCAGCCAAGACACTATGAGAGGCACAGATACGCAGTATTTT.